Presented here are 26 T cell receptor beta chains from one specimen sequenced in a study of shared T cell receptors in the human thymus. Some clones are missing from TCRdb's copy, which holds only in-frame ones; the method was immunoSEQ multiplex PCR. The sample lists about 710,000 clones, 87% occurring once. This sample was also put to use in a study of human thymus T cells.

The sample was thymocytes. These receptors were taken from a boy in the first two years of life with a congenital heart defect.

The V call is TRBV6-8, the J call TRBJ1-1; D is undetermined. The CDR3 runs 13 residues. V gave up 5 bases and J gave up 3 bases, with 10 bases separating them. Per germline, CDR1 MNHGY and CDR2 SAAAGT. CDR3: CASSARADTEAFF. CDR3 DNA: TGTGCCAGCAGTGCGAGGGCTGACACTGAAGCTTTCTTT.

This clone was picked up a small number of times. The chain couples TRBV19 to TRBJ1-2; TRBD1 matches 7 bases. V lost 6 bases and J lost 6; bases outside the gene matches: 7. CDR3 length: 13 residues. The germline gives CDR1 LNHDA, CDR2 SQIVND (reference sequence). This CDR3 reads CASRRQGGHGYTF. For the CDR3, the DNA is TGTGCCAGTAGGAGACAGGGCGGTCATGGCTACACCTTC.

The chain couples TRBV7-8 to TRBJ2-5; D perhaps matches TRBD1 (6 bases). Germline assignment: CDR1 SGHVS and CDR2 FQNEAQ. This CDR3 is 13 amino acids long. Trimming took off 5 bases at V and 3 bases at J, with 10 bases between the two ends. DNA for the CDR3: TGTGCCAGCAGCCTACGGACAGAAGAGACCCAGTACTTC. This sequence encodes CASSLRTEETQYF. Filled out from reference TRBV7-8 and TRBJ2-5, the complete variable domain reads GAGVSQSPRYKVAKRGQDVALRCDPISGHVSLFWYQQALGQGPEFLTYFQNEAQLDKSGLPSDRFFAERPEGSVSTLKIQRTQQEDSAVYLCASSLRTEETQYFGPGTRLLVL.

This chain joins TRBV19 and TRBJ1-5; tentative D call: TRBD1 (6 bases). Germline V gene data show CDR1 as LNHDA and CDR2 as SQIVND (reference sequence). CDR3 length equals 16 residues. The V gene lost 7 bases and the J gene lost 1 base, with 17 bases spanning the gap. CDR3 sequence reads: CASTKREGGSNQPQHF. CDR3 sequence (DNA): TGTGCCAGTACCAAAAGGGAGGGGGGGAGCAATCAGCCCCAGCATTTT.

The chain uses TRBV9 and TRBJ1-3, with TRBD1 identical over 7 bases. V was pared by 0 bases and J by 0 bases, with 6 bases of the junction left unmatched. This CDR3 has 17 amino acids. Germline V gives CDR1 SGDLS, CDR2 YYNGEE. The CDR3 loop is CASSVGGGTVSGNTIYF. The DNA for the CDR3 is TGTGCCAGCAGCGTAGGGGGCGGGACAGTCTCTGGAAACACCATATATTTT.

The chain recombines TRBV21-1 with TRBJ2-7; TRBD2, the table's D call, was not compared with the DNA. TRBV21-1 is classified as a pseudogene. This CDR3 spans 13 amino acids. DNA of the CDR3: TGTGCCAGCAGCATGGAGGAACCCTACGAGCAGTACTTC. Translation gives CASSMEEPYEQYF.

The chain has TRBV6-6 and TRBJ2-3; no definite D call. The V and J ends lost 5 bases and 1 base respectively, with 10 bases between them. Germline CDR1 reads MNHNY; CDR2 reads SVGAGI (reference sequence). The length of the CDR3 is 14 residues. In DNA, the CDR3 is TGTGCCAGCAGTGGTAGTCTTGGCACAGATACGCAGTATTTT. Protein: CASSGSLGTDTQYF.

The chain is built from TRBV29-1 and TRBJ1-1; possible D gene TRBD1, 5 bases. Germline-derived CDR1 and CDR2 are SQVTM and ANQGSEA. The CDR3 covers 14 residues. Trimming took off 3 bases at V and 3 bases at J, with 14 bases between the two ends. DNA of the CDR3: TGCAGCGTTGACGGGGGAGCGGGGTACACTGAAGCTTTCTTT. This codes for CSVDGGAGYTEAFF.

The chain couples TRBV2 to TRBJ1-1; possibly TRBD1 for D (6 bases). CDR1 is SNHLY and CDR2 is FYNNEI in the germline V gene. The CDR3 has 17 residues. V dropped 0 bases and J dropped 2 bases, with 16 bases sitting between them. The CDR3 nucleotides read TGTGCCAGCAGTGAAGCCGGGACCCGGGGGGCCAACACTGAAGCTTTCTTT. Protein: CASSEAGTRGANTEAFF. Drawing the rest from reference TRBV2 and TRBJ1-1, the complete variable domain is EPEVTQTPSHQVTQMGQEVILRCVPISNHLYFYWYRQILGQKVEFLVSFYNNEISEKSEIFDDQFSVERPDGSNFTLKIRSTKLEDSAMYFCASSEAGTRGANTEAFFGQGTRLTVV.

The chain employs TRBV18 and TRBJ2-7; 9 nucleotides match TRBD1. The CDR3 is 17 residues long. J gave up 4 bases and V 6 bases, and 16 bases lay outside the gene matches. The germline gives CDR1 KGHSH, CDR2 LQKENI. The CDR3: CASSSSRDRAGSYEQYF. Written as DNA, the CDR3 is TGTGCCAGCTCCTCCAGCCGGGACAGGGCGGGGTCGTACGAGCAGTACTTC.

V and J are TRBV5-4 and TRBJ2-1; 10 bases match TRBD2. The CDR3 sequence is 17 residues long. V lost 0 bases, J lost 0 bases, and 3 bases stayed unmatched. Germline V gene sequence: CDR1 SGHNT, CDR2 YYREEE (reference sequence). The DNA of the CDR3 is TGTGCCAGCAGCTTGGCCGAGCGGGGGGGCTCCTACAATGAGCAGTTCTTC. It translates to CASSLAERGGSYNEQFF.

This clone was observed a single time. The chain links TRBV6-5 to TRBJ2-5; perhaps TRBD2 as D (6 bases). The CDR3 runs 13 residues. Germline V lookup: CDR1 MNHEY, CDR2 SVGAGI. With 1 base removed from V and 5 bases from J, the gap between germline ends came to 8 bases. CDR3: CASSYYGGETQYF. Written as DNA, the CDR3 is TGTGCCAGCAGTTACTATGGGGGGGAGACCCAGTACTTC.

The chain combines TRBV5-1 with TRBJ2-2; D may be TRBD2 (5 bases). V lost 3 bases to trimming and J lost 0 bases, with 12 bases between them. The CDR3 is 16 amino acids. Germline CDR1 is SGHRS and CDR2 is YFSETQ. Here the CDR3 reads CASSCLRVPNTGELFF. The CDR3 DNA sequence: TGCGCCAGCAGCTGCTTGAGGGTTCCGAACACCGGGGAGCTGTTTTTT. The full variable domain, with the rest looked up from reference TRBV5-1 and TRBJ2-2, is KAGVTQTPRYLIKTRGQQVTLSCSPISGHRSVSWYQQTPGQGLQFLFEYFSETQRNKGNFPGRFSGRQFSNSRSEMNVSTLELGDSALYLCASSCLRVPNTGELFFGEGSRLTVL.

The chain is built from TRBV11-2 and TRBJ2-1; TRBD2 might be the D (5 bases). Germline CDR1 SGHAT, CDR2 FQNNGV. Trimming left V 2 bases short and J 0 bases short, with 20 bases between. The CDR3 spans 19 residues. The CDR3 protein is CASSLCPPPGGSSYNEQFF. CDR3 sequence (DNA): TGTGCCAGCAGCTTATGTCCTCCGCCAGGTGGGAGCTCCTACAATGAGCAGTTCTTC.

CDR3 sequence reads: CASSESTRGLAGGPSYEQYF. CDR3 in DNA: TGCGCCAGCAGTGAGTCGACTCGTGGACTAGCGGGAGGGCCCTCCTACGAGCAGTACTTC. This chain joins TRBV10-2 and TRBJ2-7, with TRBD2 matching over 15 bases. CDR1 is WSHSY, CDR2 SAAADI, per germline. The V segment lost 0 bases and the J segment 0 bases; nucleotides outside the gene matches: 9. This CDR3 spans 20 amino acids.

In its sample, this clone was seen a few times. The CDR3 here is CASSQRQEEAFF. In DNA, the CDR3 is TGTGCCAGCAGCCAACGACAGGAAGAAGCTTTCTTT. The chain recombines TRBV14 with TRBJ1-1, with D perhaps TRBD1 (6 bases). Trimming removed 2 bases at V and 8 bases at J, with 9 bases between. Germline loops: CDR1 SGHDN, CDR2 FVKESK. The CDR3 has 12 residues. Variable domain in full (rest from reference TRBV14 and TRBJ1-1): EAGVTQFPSHSVIEKGQTVTLRCDPISGHDNLYWYRRVMGKEIKFLLHFVKESKQDESGMPNNRFLAERTGGTYSTLKVQPAELEDSGVYFCASSQRQEEAFFGQGTRLTVV.

The rearrangement links TRBV29-1 to TRBJ2-1, with D possibly TRBD2 on 5 matching bases. The CDR3 length is 12 residues. Trimming took 6 bases from V and 6 from J, leaving 12 bases between them. CDR1 and CDR2 (germline): SQVTM, ANQGSEA. The CDR3 DNA reads TGCAGCGTAGAGGGCGGAGCCAATGAGCAGTTCTTC. Protein sequence: CSVEGGANEQFF.

This clone has just a few counts. CDR3 protein: CAWSSQETQYF. The CDR3 nucleotides read TGTGCCTGGAGCAGCCAAGAGACCCAGTACTTC. The J gene is TRBJ2-5, the V gene TRBV30; no clear D gene. Trimming pared 3 bases from V and 1 base from J, leaving 3 bases between. The germline V gene has CDR1 GTSNPN and CDR2 SVGIG (reference sequence). This CDR3 spans 11 amino acids.

The chain carries TRBV6-5 and TRBJ2-5, with TRBD2 as a possible D gene (6 bases). Trimming removed 2 bases from V and 4 bases from J, with 17 bases in between. Germline CDR1 reads MNHEY; CDR2 reads SVGAGI. The CDR3 runs to 16 residues. For the CDR3, the DNA is TGTGCCAGCAGTTACGACATTGGAGGGAACGGAGAGACCCAGTACTTC. Its translation is CASSYDIGGNGETQYF.

The chain combines TRBV4-1 with TRBJ2-1; 10 bases are shared with TRBD2. Germline V CDR1 and CDR2: MGHRA, YSYEKL. This CDR3 is built from 17 residues. With 1 base clipped from V and 4 bases from J, the junction kept 7 bases outside the gene matches. CDR3: CASSQGSSGGDYNEQFF. DNA of the CDR3: TGCGCCAGCAGCCAAGGGTCTAGCGGGGGAGATTACAATGAGCAGTTCTTC.

The chain combines TRBV4-3 with TRBJ2-5, with 7 bases matching TRBD1. The J call may be wrong; the DNA end is better matched by TRBJ2-7. The CDR3 consists of 18 residues. Germline V gives CDR1 LGHNA, CDR2 YSLEER. This chain's CDR3 is CASSQDPTLEGASYEQYF. The CDR3 DNA reads as TGCGCCAGCAGCCAAGACCCCACCCTAGAGGGGGCGTCCTACGAGCAGTACTTC.

This clone was picked up a small number of times. The chain employs TRBV5-8 and TRBJ2-5; tentatively, D is TRBD2 (6 bases). The CDR3 has 15 amino acids. V was cut by 1 base and J by 5 bases, with 15 bases left in between. CDR1 is SGHTS and CDR2 is YDEGEE in the germline V gene. DNA of the CDR3: TGTGCCAGCAGCTTGTGGGGCCGGCGGGGCGAGACCCAGTACTTC. Protein sequence: CASSLWGRRGETQYF.

The chain links TRBV4-3 to TRBJ2-7; a possible D gene is TRBD1 (6 bases). Trimming cost V 3 bases and J 0 bases, with 18 bases left between them. Germline CDR1 reads LGHNA; CDR2 reads YSLEER. CDR3 size: 17 residues. For the CDR3, the DNA is TGCGCCAGCAGCCATCTTAGGGGACATACAAACTCCTACGAGCAGTACTTC. It translates to CASSHLRGHTNSYEQYF.

The chain combines TRBV27 with TRBJ2-1; 11 bases match TRBD2. The ends lost 3 bases at V and 8 bases at J; junction bases unmatched: 9. CDR1 is MNHEY, CDR2 SMNVEV, per germline (reference sequence). The CDR3 consists of 16 residues. The CDR3 region is CASSFSGLAGSYEQFF. The CDR3 region has the DNA TGTGCCAGCAGTTTTTCCGGACTAGCGGGTTCCTATGAGCAGTTCTTC.

The CDR3 sequence is CASSYWSSEDTDTQYF. In DNA form, the CDR3 reads TGTGCCAGCAGTTACTGGTCGTCTGAGGACACAGATACGCAGTATTTT. V is TRBV6-5 and J is TRBJ2-3; unclear D gene. CDR1 and CDR2 (germline): MNHEY, SVGAGI. V was pared by 1 base and J by 2 bases, with 13 bases between. The CDR3 contains 16 residues.

The gene calls are TRBV5-4 and TRBJ2-7, with 7 positions matching TRBD1. CDR1 is SGHNT and CDR2 is YYREEE in the germline V gene (reference sequence). The CDR3 is 17 residues long. J lost 2 bases, V lost 0 bases, and 11 bases had no gene match. This CDR3 reads CASSLDRGLARAYEQYF. The CDR3 bases are TGTGCCAGCAGCTTGGACAGGGGTTTGGCACGCGCCTACGAGCAGTACTTC.